This T cell receptor (beta chain) was sequenced for a study of control samples from healthy donors and cancer patients. Some clones are missing from TCRdb's copy, which holds only in-frame ones; the method was immunoSEQ multiplex PCR. The sample lists 100,000 to 150,000 clones; roughly 92% were seen once. Trimming pared 6 bases from V and 1 base from J, leaving 16 bases between. Germline assignment: CDR1 LNHDA and CDR2 SQIVND (reference sequence). This CDR3 has 16 amino acids. The rearrangement uses TRBV19 and TRBJ2-1; D gene unclear. The sequencing input was PBMCs. The receptor comes from a man of 80 years or more with head and neck cancer. CDR3 DNA: TGTGCCAGTAGCCCTTGGGAAACCCCTTCCTACAATGAGCAGTTCTTC. Translating gives CASSPWETPSYNEQFF.